The 5 T cell receptor beta chains listed next were all sequenced from one sample in a study of neurological immune-mediated disorders. TCRdb reanalysed the 5' RACE reads using MiXCR and keeps one entry per CDR3 protein. The sample contains around 70,000 distinct CDR3 sequences, under 5.5% of which appear only once. Material for sequencing was PBMCs. Source of these receptors: a woman in her 70s with multiple sclerosis.

The CDR3 region is CATSRVSGTETQYF. CDR3 nucleotides: TGTGCCACCAGCAGAGTATCAGGGACAGAGACCCAGTACTTC. This chain uses TRBV15 with TRBJ2-5; perhaps D is TRBD1 or TRBD2 (5 bases each). Germline V gives CDR1 LNHNV, CDR2 YYDKDF (reference sequence). The CDR3 sequence is 14 residues long. V was pared by 1 base and J by 4 bases, with 10 bases between.

At least ten counts were recorded for this clonotype. The rearrangement joins TRBV29-1 to TRBJ2-1; TRBD2 aligns across 9 bases. With 7 bases clipped from V and 7 bases from J, the junction kept 11 bases outside the gene matches. The CDR3 spans 14 residues. Germline-derived CDR1 and CDR2 are SQVTM and ANQGSEA. CDR3 sequence reads: CSGTGTSSPNEQFF. The CDR3 DNA reads TGCAGCGGCACCGGGACTAGCTCCCCAAATGAGCAGTTCTTC.

This clonotype was detected ten times or more. This sequence joins TRBV20-1 and TRBJ2-2; 8 positions match TRBD2. The V gene end was trimmed by 4 bases and the J gene end by 1 base; junction bases not matched to a gene: 2. The CDR3 covers 14 residues. Germline assignment: CDR1 DFQATT and CDR2 SNEGSKA (reference sequence). The CDR3 DNA is TGCAGTGCTACTGCGGGGGGGAACACCGGGGAGCTGTTTTTT. Its translation is CSATAGGNTGELFF.

At least ten counts were recorded for this clonotype. This chain links TRBV7-3 with TRBJ2-2; D might be TRBD1 (5 bases). CDR3 length: 12 amino acids. Germline V gene data show CDR1 as SGHTA and CDR2 as FQGTGA. V lost 8 bases, J lost 4 bases, and 8 bases lay in between. CDR3 sequence: CASRQGTGELFF. The CDR3 DNA is TGTGCCAGCCGCCAGGGCACCGGGGAGCTGTTTTTT.

This clonotype came up many times. The chain employs TRBV6-1 and TRBJ2-5, with 11 bases that match TRBD1. The ends lost 11 bases at V and 5 bases at J; junction bases unmatched: 7. The length of the CDR3 is 13 residues. Germline CDR1 is MNHNS and CDR2 is SASEGT. CDR3 DNA sequence: TGTGCCTCTAGCCGGGACAGGGGGGAGACCCAGTACTTC. This translates into CASSRDRGETQYF.